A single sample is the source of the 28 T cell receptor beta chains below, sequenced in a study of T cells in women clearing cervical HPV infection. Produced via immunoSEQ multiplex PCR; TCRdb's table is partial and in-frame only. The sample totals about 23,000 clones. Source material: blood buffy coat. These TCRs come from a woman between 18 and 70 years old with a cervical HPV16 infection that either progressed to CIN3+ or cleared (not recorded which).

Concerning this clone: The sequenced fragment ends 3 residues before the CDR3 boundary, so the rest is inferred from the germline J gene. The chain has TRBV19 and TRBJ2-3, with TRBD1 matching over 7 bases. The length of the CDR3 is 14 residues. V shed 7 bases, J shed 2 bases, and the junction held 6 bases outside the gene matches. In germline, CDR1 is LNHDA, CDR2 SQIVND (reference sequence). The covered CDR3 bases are TGTGCCAGTACCATGGGGACAGCCACAGATACG. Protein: CASTMGTATDT. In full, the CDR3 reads CASTMGTATDTQYF.

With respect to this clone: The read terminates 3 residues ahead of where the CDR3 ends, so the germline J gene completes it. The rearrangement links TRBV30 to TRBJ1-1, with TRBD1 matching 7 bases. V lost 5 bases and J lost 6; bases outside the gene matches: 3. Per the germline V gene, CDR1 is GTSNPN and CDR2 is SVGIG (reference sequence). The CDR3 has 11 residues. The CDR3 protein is CAWDREAEAFF. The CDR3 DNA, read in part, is TGTGCCTGGGACAGGGAGGCTGAA.

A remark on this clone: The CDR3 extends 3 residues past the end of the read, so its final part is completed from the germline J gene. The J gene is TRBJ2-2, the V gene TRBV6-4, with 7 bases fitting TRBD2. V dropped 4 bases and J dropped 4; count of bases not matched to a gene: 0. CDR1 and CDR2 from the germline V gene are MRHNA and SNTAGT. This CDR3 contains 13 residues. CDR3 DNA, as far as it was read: TGTGCCAGCAGTGGGACTAGCACCGGGGAG. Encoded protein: CASSGTSTGE. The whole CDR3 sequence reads CASSGTSTGELFF.

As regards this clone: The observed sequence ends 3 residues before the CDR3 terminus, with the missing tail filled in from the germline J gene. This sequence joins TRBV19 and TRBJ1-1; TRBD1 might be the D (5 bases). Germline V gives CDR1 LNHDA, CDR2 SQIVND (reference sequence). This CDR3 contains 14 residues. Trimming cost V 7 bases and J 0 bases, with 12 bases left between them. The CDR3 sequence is CASTDRVMNTEAFF. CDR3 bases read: TGTGCCAGTACAGACAGAGTCATGAACACTGAA.

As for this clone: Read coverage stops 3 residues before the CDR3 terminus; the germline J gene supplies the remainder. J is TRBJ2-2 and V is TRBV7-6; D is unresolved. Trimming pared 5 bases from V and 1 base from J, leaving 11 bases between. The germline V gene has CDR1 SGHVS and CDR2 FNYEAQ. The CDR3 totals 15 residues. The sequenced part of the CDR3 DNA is TGTGCCAGCAGCCGAACACCGATGAACACCGGGGAG. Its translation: CASSRTPMNTGE. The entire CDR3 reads CASSRTPMNTGELFF. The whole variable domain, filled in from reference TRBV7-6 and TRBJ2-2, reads GAGVSQSPRYKVTKRGQDVALRCDPISGHVSLYWYRQALGQGPEFLTYFNYEAQQDKSGLPNDRFSAERPEGSISTLTIQRTEQRDSAMYRCASSRTPMNTGELFFGEGSRLTVL.

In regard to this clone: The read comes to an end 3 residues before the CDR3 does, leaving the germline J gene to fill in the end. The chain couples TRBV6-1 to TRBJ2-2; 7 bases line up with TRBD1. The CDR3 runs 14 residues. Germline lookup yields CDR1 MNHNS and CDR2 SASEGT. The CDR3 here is CASSGWTGGEKLFF. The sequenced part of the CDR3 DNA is TGTGCCAGCAGTGGGTGGACAGGTGGTGAAAAG.

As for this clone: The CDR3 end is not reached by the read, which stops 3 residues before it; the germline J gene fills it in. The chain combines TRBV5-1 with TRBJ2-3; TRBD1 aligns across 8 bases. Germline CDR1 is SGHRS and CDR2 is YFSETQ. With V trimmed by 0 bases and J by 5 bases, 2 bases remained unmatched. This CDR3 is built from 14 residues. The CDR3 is CASSLAGGQDTQYF. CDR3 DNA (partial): TGCGCCAGCAGCTTGGCAGGGGGCCAAGATACG.

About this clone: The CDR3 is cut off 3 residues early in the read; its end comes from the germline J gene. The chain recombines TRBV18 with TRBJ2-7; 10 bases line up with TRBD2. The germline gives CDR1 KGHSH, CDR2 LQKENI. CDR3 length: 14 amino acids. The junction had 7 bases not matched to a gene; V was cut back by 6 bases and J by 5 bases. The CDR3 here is CASSLSGGADEQYF. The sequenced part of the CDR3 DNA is TGTGCCAGCTCGCTCAGCGGGGGGGCTGACGAG.

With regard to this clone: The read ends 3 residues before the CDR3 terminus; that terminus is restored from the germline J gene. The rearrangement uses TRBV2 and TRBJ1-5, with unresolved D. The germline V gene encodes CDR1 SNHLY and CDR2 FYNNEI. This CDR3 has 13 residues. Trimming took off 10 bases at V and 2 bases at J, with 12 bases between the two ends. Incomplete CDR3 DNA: TGTGCCACCACTGCCGGGGGCAATCAGCCC. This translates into CATTAGGNQP. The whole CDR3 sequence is CATTAGGNQPQHF.

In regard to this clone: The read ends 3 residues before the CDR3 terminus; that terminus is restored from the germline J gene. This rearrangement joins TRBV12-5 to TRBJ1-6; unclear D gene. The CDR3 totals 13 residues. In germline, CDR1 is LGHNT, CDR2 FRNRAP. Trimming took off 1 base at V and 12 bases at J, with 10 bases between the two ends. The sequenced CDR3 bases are TGTGCTAGTGGTTTGGACCAGGCGCAACCC. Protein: CASGLDQAQP. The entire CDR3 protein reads CASGLDQAQPLHF.

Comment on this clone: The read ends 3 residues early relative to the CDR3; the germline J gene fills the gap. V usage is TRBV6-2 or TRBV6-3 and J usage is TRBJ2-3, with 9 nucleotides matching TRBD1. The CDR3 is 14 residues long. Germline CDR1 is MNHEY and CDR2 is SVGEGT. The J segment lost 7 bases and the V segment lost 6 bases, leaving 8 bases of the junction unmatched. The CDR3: CASRRDRDLNTQYF. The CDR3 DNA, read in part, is TGTGCCAGCAGACGGGACAGGGATTTGAATACG.

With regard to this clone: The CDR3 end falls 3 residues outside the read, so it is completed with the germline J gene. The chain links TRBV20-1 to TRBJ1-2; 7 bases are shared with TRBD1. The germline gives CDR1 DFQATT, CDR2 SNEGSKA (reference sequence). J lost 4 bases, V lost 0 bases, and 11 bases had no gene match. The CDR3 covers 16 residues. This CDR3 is CSARDHEGGASYGYTF. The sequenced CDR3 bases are TGCAGTGCTAGAGATCATGAAGGGGGCGCCTCCTATGGC.

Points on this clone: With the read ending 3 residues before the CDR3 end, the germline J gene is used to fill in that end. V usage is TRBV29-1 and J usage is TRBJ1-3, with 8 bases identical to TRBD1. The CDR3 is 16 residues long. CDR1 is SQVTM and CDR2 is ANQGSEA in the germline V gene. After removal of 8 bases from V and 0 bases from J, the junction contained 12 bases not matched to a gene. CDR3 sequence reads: CSILRDRQDSGNTIYF. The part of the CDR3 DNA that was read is TGCAGCATTCTTAGGGACAGGCAAGACTCTGGAAACACC.

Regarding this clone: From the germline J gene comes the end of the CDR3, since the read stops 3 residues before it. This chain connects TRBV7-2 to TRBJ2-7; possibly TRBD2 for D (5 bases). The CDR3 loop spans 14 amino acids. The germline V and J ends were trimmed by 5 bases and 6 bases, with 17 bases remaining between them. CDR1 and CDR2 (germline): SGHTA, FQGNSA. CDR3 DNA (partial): TGTGCCAGCAGCCCCCAAGCGGAATGGATCGAG. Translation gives CASSPQAEWIE. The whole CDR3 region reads CASSPQAEWIEQYF.

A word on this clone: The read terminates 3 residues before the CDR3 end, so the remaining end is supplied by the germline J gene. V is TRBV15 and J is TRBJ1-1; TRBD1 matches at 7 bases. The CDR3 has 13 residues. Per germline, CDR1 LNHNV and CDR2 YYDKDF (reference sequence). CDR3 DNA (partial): TGTGCCACCAGCAGAGATCAAGACAGGGTA. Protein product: CATSRDQDRV. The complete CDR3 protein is CATSRDQDRVAFF.

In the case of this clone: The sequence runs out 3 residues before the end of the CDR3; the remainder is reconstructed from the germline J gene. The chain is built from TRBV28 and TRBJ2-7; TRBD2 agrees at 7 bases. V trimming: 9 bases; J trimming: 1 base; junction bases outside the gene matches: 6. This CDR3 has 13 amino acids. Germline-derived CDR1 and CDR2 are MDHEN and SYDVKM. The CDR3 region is CASWGGSSYEQYF. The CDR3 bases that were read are TGTGCCAGTTGGGGGGGATCATCCTACGAG.

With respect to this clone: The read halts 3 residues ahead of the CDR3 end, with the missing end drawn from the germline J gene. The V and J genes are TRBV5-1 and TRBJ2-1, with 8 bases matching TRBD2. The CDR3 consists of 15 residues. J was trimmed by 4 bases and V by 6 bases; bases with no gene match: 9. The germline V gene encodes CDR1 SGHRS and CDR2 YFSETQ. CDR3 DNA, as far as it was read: TGCGCCAGCAAGGTCGGGGGGGAAACATACAATGAG. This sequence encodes CASKVGGETYNE. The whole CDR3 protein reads CASKVGGETYNEQFF. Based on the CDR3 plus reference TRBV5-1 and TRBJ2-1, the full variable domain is KAGVTQTPRYLIKTRGQQVTLSCSPISGHRSVSWYQQTPGQGLQFLFEYFSETQRNKGNFPGRFSGRQFSNSRSEMNVSTLELGDSALYLCASKVGGETYNEQFFGPGTRLTVL.

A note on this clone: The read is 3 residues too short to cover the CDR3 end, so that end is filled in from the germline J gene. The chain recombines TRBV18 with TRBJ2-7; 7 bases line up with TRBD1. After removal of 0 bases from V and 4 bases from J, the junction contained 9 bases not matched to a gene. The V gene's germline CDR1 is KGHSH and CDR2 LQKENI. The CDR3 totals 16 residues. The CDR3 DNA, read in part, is TGTGCCAGCTCACCACCTGACAGGGTGGATTATTACGAG. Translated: CASSPPDRVDYYE. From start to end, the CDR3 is CASSPPDRVDYYEQYF.

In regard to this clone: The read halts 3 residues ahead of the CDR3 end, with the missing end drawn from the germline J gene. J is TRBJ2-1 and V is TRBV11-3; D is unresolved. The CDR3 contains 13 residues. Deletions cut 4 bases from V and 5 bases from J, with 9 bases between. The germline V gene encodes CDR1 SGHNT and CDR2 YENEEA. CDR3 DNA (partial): TGTGCCAGCAGCTCTATGGTAAACAATGAG. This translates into CASSSMVNNE. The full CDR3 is CASSSMVNNEQFF. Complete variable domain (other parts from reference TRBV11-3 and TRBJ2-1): EAGVVQSPRYKIIEKKQPVAFWCNPISGHNTLYWYLQNLGQGPELLIRYENEEAVDDSQLPKDRFSAERLKGVDSTLKIQPAELGDSAVYLCASSSMVNNEQFFGPGTRLTVL.

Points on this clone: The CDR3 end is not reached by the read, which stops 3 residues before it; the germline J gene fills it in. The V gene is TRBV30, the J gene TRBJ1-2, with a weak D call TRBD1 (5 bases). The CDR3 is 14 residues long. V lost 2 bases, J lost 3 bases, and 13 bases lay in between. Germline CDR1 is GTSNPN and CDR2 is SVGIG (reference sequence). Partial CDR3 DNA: TGTGCCTGGAGTAATATTCAGGGAGACTATGGC. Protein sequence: CAWSNIQGDYG. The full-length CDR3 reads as CAWSNIQGDYGYTF.

The CDR3 bases that were read are TGTGCCAGTAGACAGGGTGGTACAGATACG. Protein: CASRQGGTDT. The full CDR3 protein is CASRQGGTDTQYF. V is TRBV14 and J is TRBJ2-3; 7 bases map to TRBD1. The CDR3 end is not reached by the read, which stops 3 residues before it; the germline J gene fills it in. The CDR3 extends over 13 amino acids. After removal of 9 bases from V and 3 bases from J, the junction contained 6 bases not matched to a gene. Looked up from germline, CDR1 is SGHDN and CDR2 is FVKESK.

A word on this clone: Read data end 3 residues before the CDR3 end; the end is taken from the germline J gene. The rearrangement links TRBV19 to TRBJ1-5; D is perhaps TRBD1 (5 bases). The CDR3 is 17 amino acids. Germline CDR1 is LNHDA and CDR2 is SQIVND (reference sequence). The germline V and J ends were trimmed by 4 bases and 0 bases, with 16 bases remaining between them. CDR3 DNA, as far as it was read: TGTGCCAGTAGTACTAGACAGCTTCCATATAGCAATCAGCCC. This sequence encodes CASSTRQLPYSNQP. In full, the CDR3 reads CASSTRQLPYSNQPQHF.

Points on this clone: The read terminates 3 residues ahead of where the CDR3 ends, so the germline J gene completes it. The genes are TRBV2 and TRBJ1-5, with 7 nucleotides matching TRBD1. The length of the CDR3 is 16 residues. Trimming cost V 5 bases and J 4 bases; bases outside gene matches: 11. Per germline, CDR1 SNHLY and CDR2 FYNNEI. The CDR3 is CASSSQGRGRNQPQHF. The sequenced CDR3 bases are TGTGCCAGCAGTTCTCAGGGGAGGGGGCGGAATCAGCCC.

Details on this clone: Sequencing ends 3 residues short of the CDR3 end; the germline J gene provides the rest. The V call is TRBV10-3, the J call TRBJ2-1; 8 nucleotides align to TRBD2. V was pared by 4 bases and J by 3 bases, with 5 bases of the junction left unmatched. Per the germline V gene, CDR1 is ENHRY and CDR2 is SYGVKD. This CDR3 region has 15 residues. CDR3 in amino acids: CAISVGGADYNEQFF. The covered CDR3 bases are TGTGCCATCAGTGTCGGGGGGGCAGACTACAATGAG.

CDR3 bases read: TGTGCCAGCAGCTTACCAGGGACAGACTCCTACGAG. Encoded protein: CASSLPGTDSYE. The complete CDR3 sequence is CASSLPGTDSYEQYF. The chain uses TRBV7-6 and TRBJ2-7; 7 bases are a match to TRBD1. The read ends 3 residues shy of where the CDR3 ends; the end is completed using the germline J gene. The germline V gene has CDR1 SGHVS and CDR2 FNYEAQ. Unmatched junction bases numbered 4, after V lost 2 bases and J lost 0 bases. CDR3 length: 15 amino acids.

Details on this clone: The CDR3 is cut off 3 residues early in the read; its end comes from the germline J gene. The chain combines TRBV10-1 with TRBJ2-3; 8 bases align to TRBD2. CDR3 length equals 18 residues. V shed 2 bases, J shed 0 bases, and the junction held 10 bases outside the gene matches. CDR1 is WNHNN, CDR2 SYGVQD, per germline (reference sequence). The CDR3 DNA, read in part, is TGCGCCAGCAGTGAGCTCAGCGGGAGACGTCCTAGCACAGATACG. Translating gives CASSELSGRRPSTDT. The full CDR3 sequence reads CASSELSGRRPSTDTQYF.

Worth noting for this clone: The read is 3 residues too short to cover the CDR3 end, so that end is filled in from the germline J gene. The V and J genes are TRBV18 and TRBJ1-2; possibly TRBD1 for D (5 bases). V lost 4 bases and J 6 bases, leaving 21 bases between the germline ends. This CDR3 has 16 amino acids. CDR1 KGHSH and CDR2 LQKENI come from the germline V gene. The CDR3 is CASSQPRQHNWDGYTF. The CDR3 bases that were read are TGTGCCAGCTCACAACCCCGACAGCACAACTGGGATGGC.

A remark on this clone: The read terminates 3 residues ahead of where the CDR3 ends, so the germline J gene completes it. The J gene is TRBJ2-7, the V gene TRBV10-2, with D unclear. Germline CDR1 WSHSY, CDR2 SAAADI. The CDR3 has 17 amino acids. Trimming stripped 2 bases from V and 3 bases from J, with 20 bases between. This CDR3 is CASSENGLDNLDYEQYF. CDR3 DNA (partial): TGCGCCAGCAGTGAGAACGGGTTGGATAACTTGGACTACGAG.